The clone carrying this T cell receptor beta chain showed up just once. This sample stems from a study of T cell changes during pregnancy in multiple sclerosis. Sequencing was performed with immunoSEQ multiplex PCR; in TCRdb, only in-frame clones are kept and a portion is missing. This sample carries tens of thousands of clones, about 90% of them seen once, and the ten largest clones take more than 1.4%. The CDR3 sequence is 16 residues long. V was clipped by 5 bases and J by 1 base; unmatched bases: 6. From germline, CDR1 is MNHNY and CDR2 SVGAGI (reference sequence). This material consisted of peripheral blood, taken before pregnancy. The genes are TRBV6-6 and TRBJ1-5, with 9 bases that match TRBD1. The clonotype was recovered from a female donor with multiple sclerosis, enrolled in a pregnancy study. CDR3 region: CASSPIGTGSNQPQHF. CDR3 nucleotides: TGTGCCAGCAGTCCAATCGGGACAGGGAGCAATCAGCCCCAGCATTTT.